The rows below give T cell receptor beta chains drawn from one sample of a study of T-cell memory formation after mild COVID-19. TCRdb passed the 5' RACE reads through MiXCR, listing each CDR3 protein once. The sample consists of hundreds of thousands of distinct CDR3 sequences, around 27% of them appearing once. Sequencing used PBMCs or a T cell subset sorted from them (not recorded which). Source of these receptors: an adult woman who had mild COVID-19 (a few samples of this study predate the infection). Cell type and time point are not known. Both conserved end residues are part of each CDR3. A D gene is named only where the DNA matches it firmly. Part of the rows lack a size; the others show once, few, many or a class for expanded clones.

CDR3 DNA	CDR3 protein	clone size	V gene	J gene	D gene
TGTGCCAGCAGTTACGGCGGCCTAGCGGGGGTGGGACAAGAGACCCAGTACTTC	CASSYGGLAGVGQETQYF	.	TRBV12-3/TRBV12-4	TRBJ2-5	TRBD2
TGTGCCAGCAGCTTAGGGTTCCAGCGGGCTGAGCAGTTCTTC	CASSLGFQRAEQFF	.	TRBV7-2	TRBJ2-1	.
TGTGCCAGCACCCTACCAGACAGGGTTGGAGGTTCACCCCTCCACTTT	CASTLPDRVGGSPLHF	.	TRBV6-2/TRBV6-3	TRBJ1-6	TRBD1
TGTGCCACCAGTGATTTGCATTTCGGCCAACAGGGCGCCGGGGAGCTGTTTTTT	CATSDLHFGQQGAGELFF	.	TRBV24-1	TRBJ2-2	.
TGTGCCACCAGTGATTACTCGGGAGGGTACTACGAGCAGTTCTTC	CATSDYSGGYYEQFF	.	TRBV24-1	TRBJ2-1	TRBD2
TGTGCCAGCAGTTACCTGGGGTCTGCGGCCTACGAGCAGTACTTC	CASSYLGSAAYEQYF	.	TRBV6-2/TRBV6-3	TRBJ2-7	.
TGCGCCAGCGAGTACCGCTTCTATGGCTACACCTTC	CASEYRFYGYTF	.	TRBV10-1	TRBJ1-2	.
TGTGCCGTCGGACGAGGGGGAGGCACTGAAGCTTTCTTT	CAVGRGGGTEAFF	.	TRBV27	TRBJ1-1	.
TGTGCCAGCAGCTTGACTAGCGTTAGGTACAATGAGCAGTTCTTC	CASSLTSVRYNEQFF	.	TRBV7-2	TRBJ2-1	TRBD2
TGTGCCAGCCGACCCCGTGGGGCCAGGGGGAGAAATGAGCAGTTCTTC	CASRPRGARGRNEQFF	many	TRBV7-8	TRBJ2-1	TRBD1
TGTGCCACCAGTGATTTTCAGGGGGCCATAACAGATACGCAGTATTTT	CATSDFQGAITDTQYF	once	TRBV24-1	TRBJ2-3	TRBD1
TGTGCCAGCATTCCGGGACTGATATACAATGAGCAGTTCTTC	CASIPGLIYNEQFF	few	TRBV28	TRBJ2-1	.
TGTGCCAGCAGCTTCCTGCAGGATACGCAGTATTTT	CASSFLQDTQYF	.	TRBV7-2	TRBJ2-3	.
TGTGCCAGCAGTGATGCGGAGGGAACGTTTTCACCCCTCCACTTT	CASSDAEGTFSPLHF	.	TRBV2	TRBJ1-6	.
TGTGCCAGCAGCTTAGCTCCCTCGGCTGAAGCTTTCTTT	CASSLAPSAEAFF	few	TRBV11-2	TRBJ1-1	.
TGTGCCAGCAGCTTAGTCGGGGACACCACAGATACGCAGTATTTT	CASSLVGDTTDTQYF	.	TRBV7-2	TRBJ2-3	.
TGTGCCAGCAGCTTAGGGTCGGGACCCTACAATGAGCAGTTCTTC	CASSLGSGPYNEQFF	.	TRBV11-1	TRBJ2-1	.
TGTGCCAGCAGGGACAGGGGTTCACCCCTCCACTTT	CASRDRGSPLHF	few	TRBV2	TRBJ1-6	TRBD1
TGTGCCAGCAGCCTTGACAGGGATAGCCGCTACACCTTC	CASSLDRDSRYTF	.	TRBV7-2	TRBJ1-2	TRBD1
TGTGCCACCACCTCCGTTAGAAGACCTTTTAACTATGGCTACACCTTC	CATTSVRRPFNYGYTF	.	TRBV27	TRBJ1-2	.
TGTGCCAGCAGCTTACCCTTTGAAGAGCCCCAGCATTTT	CASSLPFEEPQHF	few	TRBV7-2	TRBJ1-5	.
TGTGCCAGCAGCGTATCACACGGGCGTCAATATGGCTACACCTTC	CASSVSHGRQYGYTF	.	TRBV9	TRBJ1-2	.
TGCGCCAGCAGCCAAGATCTCGGGTCCCATGGCTACACCTTC	CASSQDLGSHGYTF	few	TRBV4-3	TRBJ1-2	.
TGTGCCAGCAGTGAAAGAGGGGGGGATTCGGCCGGTGTCAATCAGCCCCAGCATTTT	CASSERGGDSAGVNQPQHF	few	TRBV25-1	TRBJ1-5	.
TGTGCCAGCGGGGCAGGGACGATATACGAGCAGTACTTC	CASGAGTIYEQYF	few	TRBV27	TRBJ2-7	.
TGTGCCAGCTCACCCCGACTAGCGGAAGAGACCCAGTACTTC	CASSPRLAEETQYF	few	TRBV18	TRBJ2-5	TRBD2
TGTGCCAGCAGCTTAGTCCGGGGGCGCGAGACCCAGTACTTC	CASSLVRGRETQYF	.	TRBV7-9	TRBJ2-5	.
TGCAGTGCTAGAGGGGGGGTCCTCAATCAGCCCCAGCATTTT	CSARGGVLNQPQHF	.	TRBV20-1	TRBJ1-5	.
TGTGCCAGCAGCTTACTAGGGGGAAGTTCACCCCTCCACTTT	CASSLLGGSSPLHF	few	TRBV7-3	TRBJ1-6	.
TGTGCCACCAGTGACCTGAGGACTAGCGGAGATACGCAGTATTTT	CATSDLRTSGDTQYF	.	TRBV24-1	TRBJ2-3	TRBD2
TGCAGTGCTAGAACCGGGATCGCCCAAGAGACCCAGTACTTC	CSARTGIAQETQYF	once	TRBV20-1	TRBJ2-5	.
TGTGCCAGCAGTCCCCGGACTAGCGGGGTGGAGACCCAGTACTTC	CASSPRTSGVETQYF	few	TRBV27	TRBJ2-5	TRBD2
TGTGCCAGCACTCTAGACCTTTCTCCAGAAACAGATACGCAGTATTTT	CASTLDLSPETDTQYF	few	TRBV4-2	TRBJ2-3	.
TGTGCCAGCAGCCAAGTTCCTAGCTCCTACAATGAGCAGTTCTTC	CASSQVPSSYNEQFF	.	TRBV3-1	TRBJ2-1	.